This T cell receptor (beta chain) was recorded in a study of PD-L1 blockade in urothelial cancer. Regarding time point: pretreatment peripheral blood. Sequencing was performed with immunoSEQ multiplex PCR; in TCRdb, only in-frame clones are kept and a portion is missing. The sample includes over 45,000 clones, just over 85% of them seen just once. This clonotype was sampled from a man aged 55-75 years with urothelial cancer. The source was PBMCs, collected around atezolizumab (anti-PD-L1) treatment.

CDR3 region: CASRFPSFATGRIYEQYF. The CDR3, as DNA: TGTGCAAGTCGCTTTCCATCGTTCGCGACAGGGAGGATCTACGAGCAGTACTTC. The chain has TRBV12-2 and TRBJ2-7; the D call in the table, TRBD1, was not verified against the DNA. TRBV12-2 is shown as a pseudogene. This CDR3 is 18 amino acids long.